One sample yielded the 22 T cell receptor beta chains listed below, sequenced in a study of shared T cell receptors in the human thymus. Profiled with immunoSEQ multiplex PCR; TCRdb holds only in-frame clones, not every one. Of hundreds of thousands of clones listed, approximately 85% are singletons. This same sample was also taken into another study, of human thymus T cells.

Material: thymocytes. The receptors originated from a girl in the first two years of life with a congenital heart defect.

This clone was recorded once. J is TRBJ1-1 and V is TRBV27, with unresolved D. The ends were cut back, 1 base at V and 4 bases at J, with 7 bases in the middle. Germline V gene lookup returns CDR1 MNHEY and CDR2 SMNVEV (reference sequence). CDR3 length: 13 amino acids. CDR3 protein: CASSLWRFTEAFF. The CDR3 DNA follows: TGTGCCAGCAGTTTATGGAGATTCACTGAAGCTTTCTTT.

The chain combines TRBV7-6 with TRBJ1-2; a possible D gene is TRBD1 (6 bases). The CDR3 totals 18 residues. The germline V gene encodes CDR1 SGHVS and CDR2 FNYEAQ. Deletions cut 4 bases from V and 4 bases from J, with 25 bases between. CDR3 residues: CASSSSEPEEGGLYGYTF. For the CDR3, the DNA is TGTGCCAGCAGCTCATCCGAACCCGAGGAGGGGGGGCTCTATGGCTACACCTTC.

This sequence joins TRBV4-1 and TRBJ1-5, with a tentative D call TRBD1 (6 bases). From germline, CDR1 is MGHRA and CDR2 YSYEKL. The CDR3 sequence is 17 residues long. The V gene lost 0 bases and the J gene lost 4 bases, with 16 bases spanning the gap. The CDR3 sequence: CASSQDPNRALNQPQHF. In DNA form, the CDR3 reads TGCGCCAGCAGCCAAGATCCAAACAGGGCGTTAAATCAGCCCCAGCATTTT.

V usage is TRBV6-1 and J usage is TRBJ2-7; weak D call: TRBD1 (5 bases). Trimming left V 6 bases short and J 4 bases short, with 7 bases between. The CDR3 covers 11 residues. CDR1 MNHNS and CDR2 SASEGT come from the germline V gene. DNA for the CDR3: TGTGCCAGCAGGGCAGGGTACGAGCAGTACTTC. Its protein product is CASRAGYEQYF.

The CDR3 bases are TGTGCTAGTGGTTTGGTTAAATGCGGGCTGGGGATCATGAACACTGAAGCTTTCTTT. Its protein is CASGLVKCGLGIMNTEAFF. The chain carries TRBV12-5 and TRBJ1-1, with D hard to call. Trimming cost V 0 bases and J 0 bases, with 20 bases left between them. Germline CDR1 and CDR2: LGHNT and FRNRAP. The CDR3 runs to 19 residues.

The chain uses TRBV14 and TRBJ2-1; D may be TRBD1 (5 bases). CDR3 length: 12 amino acids. Trimming shortened V by 4 bases and J by 9 bases, and 10 bases separated the two germline ends. Looked up from germline, CDR1 is SGHDN and CDR2 is FVKESK. The CDR3 sequence: CASSPQGGEQFF. The CDR3 nucleotides read TGTGCCAGCAGCCCCCAGGGCGGTGAGCAGTTCTTC.

This clone was counted a single time. J is TRBJ1-3 and V is TRBV27; D gene ambiguous. The CDR3 loop spans 13 amino acids. The V end lost 3 bases, the J end lost 3 bases, and 6 bases lay between the germline ends. In germline, CDR1 is MNHEY, CDR2 SMNVEV (reference sequence). CDR3 sequence reads: CASSLENGNTIYF. CDR3 coding DNA: TGTGCCAGCAGTTTGGAGAATGGAAACACCATATATTTT.

This clone appeared a single time. V gene TRBV18 combines with J gene TRBJ2-1; no definite D call. CDR1 KGHSH and CDR2 LQKENI come from the germline V gene. Trimming took 6 bases from V and 15 from J, leaving 24 bases between them. The CDR3 runs to 14 residues. The CDR3 protein is CASSPSRTRIHAFF. DNA of the CDR3: TGTGCCAGCTCGCCTTCTAGAACCCGGATCCATGCGTTCTTC.

The chain uses TRBV6-6 and TRBJ1-5; no reliable D call. The CDR3 spans 14 residues. Trimming stripped 2 bases from V and 4 bases from J, with 9 bases between. Germline CDR1 MNHNY, CDR2 SVGAGI (reference sequence). The CDR3 nucleotides read TGTGCCAGCAGTTACACGGGGTCGAATCAGCCCCAGCATTTT. Its protein product is CASSYTGSNQPQHF.

The chain employs TRBV5-4 and TRBJ2-2, with a possible D match to TRBD1 (5 bases). Germline-derived CDR1 and CDR2 are SGHNT and YYREEE (reference sequence). V was pared by 7 bases and J by 4 bases, with 14 bases between. The length of the CDR3 is 14 residues. The CDR3 sequence: CASGPQATTGELFF. CDR3 DNA: TGTGCCAGCGGCCCACAGGCGACCACCGGGGAGCTGTTTTTT.

V usage is TRBV6-1 and J usage is TRBJ1-4, with TRBD1 as a possible D gene (5 bases). Germline CDR1 is MNHNS and CDR2 is SASEGT. This CDR3 region has 14 residues. Deletions cut 2 bases from V and 7 bases from J, with 11 bases between. The CDR3 nucleotides are TGTGCCAGCAGTGAATATGGAGGGACTGAAAAACTGTTTTTT. Its translation is CASSEYGGTEKLFF.

This clone was recorded once. The chain recombines TRBV6-1 with TRBJ1-4; a possible D gene is TRBD1 (6 bases). Deletions cut 5 bases from V and 7 bases from J, with 17 bases between. The germline V gene encodes CDR1 MNHNS and CDR2 SASEGT. The CDR3 has 15 amino acids. CDR3 DNA sequence: TGTGCCAGCAGTTGGGAGGGGGGCGTGAGTGAAAAACTGTTTTTT. Translated, it gives CASSWEGGVSEKLFF.

V and J are TRBV6-6 and TRBJ1-5, with TRBD1 identical over 7 bases. V shed 5 bases and J 2 bases; nucleotides not matched to a gene: 9. This CDR3 is built from 16 residues. From germline, CDR1 is MNHNY and CDR2 SVGAGI (reference sequence). DNA of the CDR3: TGTGCCAGCAGTAGCCGCCGGGACAGTCGCAATCAGCCCCAGCATTTT. Its protein product is CASSSRRDSRNQPQHF.

This sequence joins TRBV28 and TRBJ1-1; 8 nucleotides line up with TRBD1. This CDR3 is built from 16 residues. Germline-derived CDR1 and CDR2 are MDHEN and SYDVKM. J was trimmed by 3 bases and V by 3 bases; bases with no gene match: 9. DNA for the CDR3: TGTGCCAGCAGTTTGGGGGAGACAGGGGTGGACACTGAAGCTTTCTTT. It encodes CASSLGETGVDTEAFF.

This sequence joins TRBV29-1 and TRBJ1-2; no definite D call. The CDR3 has 20 amino acids. V was shortened by 6 bases and J by 4 bases, with 36 bases between the two germline ends. Germline CDR1 and CDR2: SQVTM and ANQGSEA. The CDR3 loop is CSVPEASSPAEAAAIYGYTF. CDR3 nucleotide sequence: TGCAGCGTCCCCGAGGCGTCCTCGCCCGCTGAGGCTGCTGCCATCTATGGCTACACCTTC.

This chain links TRBV29-1 with TRBJ2-5; D is perhaps TRBD1 (5 bases). Germline V gives CDR1 SQVTM, CDR2 ANQGSEA. This CDR3 is 14 amino acids long. V gave up 4 bases and J gave up 10 bases, with 22 bases separating them. The CDR3, as DNA: TGCAGCGTTGGGGGCACCGGGTTCCCACACAGCCAGTACTTC. Protein sequence: CSVGGTGFPHSQYF.

This chain connects TRBV28 to TRBJ1-1; unclear D gene. This CDR3 region has 14 residues. In germline, CDR1 is MDHEN, CDR2 SYDVKM. The V gene lost 3 bases and the J gene lost 7 bases, with 15 bases spanning the gap. CDR3 sequence (DNA): TGTGCCAGCAGTTTTACGACGGGTATCGGTGAAGCTTTCTTT. Protein: CASSFTTGIGEAFF.

This clone was found a few times. The rearrangement joins TRBV19 to TRBJ1-2, with D perhaps TRBD1 (6 bases). The length of the CDR3 is 14 residues. CDR1 and CDR2 from the germline V gene are LNHDA and SQIVND (reference sequence). V dropped 6 bases and J dropped 3 bases, with 14 bases sitting between them. Here the CDR3 DNA reads TGTGCCAGTAGCAGTTGGGACAAATACTATGGCTACACCTTC. It specifies CASSSWDKYYGYTF.

This clone was detected once. The chain recombines TRBV5-1 with TRBJ2-4, with 10 bases aligning to TRBD1. CDR3 size: 16 residues. Germline CDR1 reads SGHRS; CDR2 reads YFSETQ. The V and J ends lost 4 bases and 8 bases, in that order; junction bases with no gene match: 12. The CDR3 DNA reads as TGCGCCAGCAGCGCACCTCCAGGACAGGGGGAGGACATTCAGTACTTC. Translation gives CASSAPPGQGEDIQYF.

The CDR3 protein is CATNDPTPGTTPYTQYF. CDR3 DNA sequence: TGTGCCACCAACGACCCGACCCCGGGAACCACTCCTTATACGCAGTATTTT. The chain couples TRBV15 to TRBJ2-3; D is possibly TRBD2 (5 bases). The germline V and J ends were trimmed by 7 bases and 7 bases, with 27 bases remaining between them. CDR1 is LNHNV and CDR2 is YYDKDF in the germline V gene (reference sequence). This CDR3 contains 17 residues.

V usage is TRBV11-2 and J usage is TRBJ2-7; possibly TRBD1 for D (5 bases). The V end was cut by 4 bases, the J end by 2 bases, with 15 bases between. This CDR3 has 15 amino acids. Germline-derived CDR1 and CDR2 are SGHAT and FQNNGV. Here the CDR3 reads CASSYTSDSTYEQYF. CDR3 nucleotide sequence: TGTGCCAGCAGCTACACAAGCGACAGTACCTACGAGCAGTACTTC.

CDR3 sequence reads: CASSLRDRGRPGVIHWEKLFF. The CDR3 DNA reads as TGCGCCAGCAGCCTCCGGGACAGAGGACGACCGGGGGTCATACATTGGGAAAAACTGTTTTTT. J is TRBJ1-4 and V is TRBV4-1, with 7 bases lining up with TRBD1. J gave up 8 bases and V 4 bases, and 28 bases lay outside the gene matches. CDR1 and CDR2 from the germline V gene are MGHRA and YSYEKL. There are 21 residues in the CDR3.